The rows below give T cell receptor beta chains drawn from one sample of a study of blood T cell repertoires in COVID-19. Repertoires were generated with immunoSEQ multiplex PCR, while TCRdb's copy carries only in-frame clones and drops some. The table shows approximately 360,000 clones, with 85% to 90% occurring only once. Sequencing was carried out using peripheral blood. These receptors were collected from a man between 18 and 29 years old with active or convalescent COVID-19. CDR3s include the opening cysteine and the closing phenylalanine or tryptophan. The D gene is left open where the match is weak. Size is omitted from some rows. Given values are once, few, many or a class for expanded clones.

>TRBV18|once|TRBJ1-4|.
TGTGCCAGCTCACCCGGGAGGACAGCGAATGAAAAACTGTTTTTT
CASSPGRTANEKLFF
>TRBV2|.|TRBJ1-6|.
TGTGCCAGCAGTGCCGTCTCTAGGCCGAGTAATTCACCCCTCCACTTT
CASSAVSRPSNSPLHF
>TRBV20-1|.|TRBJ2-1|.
TGCAGTGCTTCGGACTATCCCGGGCAGTTCTTC
CSASDYPGQFF
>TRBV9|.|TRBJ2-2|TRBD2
TGTGCCAGCAGCGTAGCTACAGCGGGATTAGACACCGGGGAGCTGTTTTTT
CASSVATAGLDTGELFF
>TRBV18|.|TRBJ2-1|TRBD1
TGTGCCAGCTCACTTGCAGGGGGCTTGATTGAGCAGTTCTTC
CASSLAGGLIEQFF
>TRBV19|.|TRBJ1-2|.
TGTGCCAGTAGTATTGGGCAGCTACGCGGCTACACCTTC
CASSIGQLRGYTF
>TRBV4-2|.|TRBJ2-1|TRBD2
TGTGCCAGCAGCCAAGATTTGTGGGCGGGGGGGGAGTTCTTC
CASSQDLWAGGEFF
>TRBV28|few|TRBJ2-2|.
TGTGCCAGCAGTTTTCGGTTGGGCGCAGCGAACACCGGGGAGCTGTTTTTT
CASSFRLGAANTGELFF
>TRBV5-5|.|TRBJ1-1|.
TGTGCCAGCAGCTTGGGACCGGGGACTGAAGCTTTCTTT
CASSLGPGTEAFF
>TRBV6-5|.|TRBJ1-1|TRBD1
TGTGCCAGCAGTTACCCGGACAGGGGGAGGACTGAAGCTTTCTTT
CASSYPDRGRTEAFF
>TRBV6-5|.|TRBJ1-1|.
TGTGCCAGCGGTACCGTGAAGGGAGCCACTGAAGCTTTCTTT
CASGTVKGATEAFF
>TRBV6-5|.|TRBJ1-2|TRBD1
TGTGCCAGCAGTTACCTTGACAGGGGTTTGAGTGGCTACACCTTC
CASSYLDRGLSGYTF
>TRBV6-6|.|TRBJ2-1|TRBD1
TGTGCCAGCAGTTCTCGACAGGGCAATGAGCAGTTCTTC
CASSSRQGNEQFF
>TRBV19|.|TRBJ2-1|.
TGTGCCAGTAGATTGGGGGGCAATGAGCAGTTCTTC
CASRLGGNEQFF
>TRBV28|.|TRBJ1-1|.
TGTGCCAGCAGGTCGACAGTGCCAACTGAAGCTTTCTTT
CASRSTVPTEAFF
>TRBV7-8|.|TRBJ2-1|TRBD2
TGTGCCAGCAGCCTGGGGAGGGCCGGCTACAATGAGCAGTTCTTC
CASSLGRAGYNEQFF